A selection of T cell receptor beta chains follows, all from one sample in a study of T cells in tuberculosis. The data were produced by immunoSEQ multiplex PCR, yet TCRdb's version contains in-frame clones alone and is incomplete. The profile covers roughly 92,000 clones, with approximately 91% appearing a single time and 1.5% to 2% taken by the ten largest. The specimen was CD1b-GMM tetramer-negative cells sorted from PBMCs. The receptor set was obtained from an adult woman with latent tuberculosis. Both conserved end residues are part of each CDR3. Fields, in order: D gene, J gene, V gene, CDR3 protein, CDR3 DNA. The D gene is left open where the match is weak.

.	TRBJ2-5	TRBV6-1	CASSGGLQETQYF	TGTGCCAGCAGTGGGGGACTTCAAGAGACCCAGTACTTC
TRBD2	TRBJ2-1	TRBV29-1	CSAEPSGGPRNEQFF	TGCAGCGCAGAACCTAGCGGGGGACCACGGAATGAGCAGTTCTTC
TRBD1	TRBJ1-2	TRBV6-6	CASSLQGGNGYTF	TGTGCCAGCAGCCTCCAGGGGGGCAATGGCTACACCTTC
.	TRBJ2-3	TRBV6-1	CASTTGGGHRYF	TGTGCCAGCACCACTGGGGGGGGGCATCGGTATTTT
.	TRBJ2-2	TRBV30	CAWKAAITGELFF	TGTGCCTGGAAGGCGGCAATCACCGGGGAGCTGTTTTTT
.	TRBJ2-4	TRBV14	CASSQDAGGFKNIQYF	TGTGCCAGCAGCCAAGATGCCGGGGGATTCAAAAACATTCAGTACTTC
.	TRBJ2-1	TRBV30	CAWSVHDYNEQFF	TGTGCCTGGAGTGTACACGACTACAATGAGCAGTTCTTC
.	TRBJ1-3	TRBV7-9	CASSLEVPGYGNTIYF	TGTGCCAGCAGCTTAGAGGTCCCCGGGTATGGAAACACCATATATTTT
TRBD1	TRBJ1-2	TRBV5-6	CASSLLGQGNYGYTF	TGTGCCAGCAGCCTATTGGGACAGGGTAACTATGGCTACACCTTC
.	TRBJ1-2	TRBV6-1	CASSERTANYGYTF	TGTGCCAGCAGTGAACGGACAGCGAACTATGGCTACACCTTC
.	TRBJ2-5	TRBV15	CATSRDQWVGAKETQYF	TGTGCCACCAGCAGAGACCAGTGGGTGGGGGCGAAAGAGACCCAGTACTTC
TRBD2	TRBJ2-3	TRBV13	CASSLISGGATDTQYF	TGTGCCAGCAGCTTAATCAGCGGGGGGGCCACAGATACGCAGTATTTT
TRBD1	TRBJ2-7	TRBV6-5	CASRLAGTGHYEQYF	TGTGCCAGCAGACTCGCCGGGACAGGGCACTACGAGCAGTACTTC
.	TRBJ1-1	TRBV7-8	CASTRVSGDTEAFF	TGTGCCAGCACCCGAGTCTCAGGGGATACTGAAGCTTTCTTT
.	TRBJ1-2	TRBV7-9	CASSLGGDGYTF	TGTGCCAGCAGCTTAGGGGGGGATGGCTACACCTTC
TRBD2	TRBJ2-2	TRBV7-9	CASRSGLAGSTGELFF	TGTGCCAGCAGATCAGGACTAGCGGGGAGCACCGGGGAGCTGTTTTTT
.	TRBJ1-4	TRBV5-4	CASSLATSVNEKLFF	TGTGCCAGCAGCTTGGCCACCAGTGTTAATGAAAAACTGTTTTTT
.	TRBJ2-7	TRBV25-1	CASSPTYDSSYEQYF	TGTGCCAGCAGTCCAACTTATGACAGTTCCTACGAGCAGTACTTC
TRBD2	TRBJ2-5	TRBV2	CASRATSGGKETQYF	TGTGCCAGCAGGGCGACTAGCGGGGGTAAAGAGACCCAGTACTTC
.	TRBJ1-1	TRBV19	CASRSTENTEAFF	TGTGCCAGTAGGTCTACAGAGAACACTGAAGCTTTCTTT
TRBD1	TRBJ2-3	TRBV7-9	CASSAQTGGLGTQYF	TGTGCCAGCAGCGCCCAGACAGGGGGCCTGGGTACGCAGTATTTT
.	TRBJ2-1	TRBV29-1	CSVEVPRVF	TGCAGCGTTGAAGTCCCCCGCGTCTTC
.	TRBJ2-7	TRBV27	CASSFSGNEQYF	TGTGCCAGCAGTTTTTCGGGGAACGAGCAGTACTTC
.	TRBJ1-3	TRBV9	CASSVESNTGNTIYF	TGTGCCAGCAGCGTAGAGTCGAACACTGGAAACACCATATATTTT
TRBD2	TRBJ2-3	TRBV27	CASSLSGYGREGTQYF	TGTGCCAGCAGTTTATCGGGTTACGGGAGGGAGGGTACGCAGTATTTT
.	TRBJ1-2	TRBV9	CASSVAGGRNYGYTF	TGTGCCAGCAGCGTAGCCGGGGGACGGAACTATGGCTACACCTTC